This T cell receptor beta chain was documented in a study of cytomegalovirus exposure and HLA in healthy donors. Study findings and constraints: Rare sequences made up most TCRs, while some public TCRs were found in many donors. An analysis done earlier found most TCR beta V segments productive about 87% or about 30% of the time.

The study ran its PCR with 60 Vbeta and 13 Jbeta primers. Using immunoSEQ multiplex PCR, the repertoire was profiled, and TCRdb retains in-frame clones only, with some absent. This table has some 180,000 clones, over 80% appearing once. Germline trimming cut 3 bases from V and 3 bases from J; bases unmatched to any gene: 4. Germline V gene lookup returns CDR1 SGHNT and CDR2 YYREEE (reference sequence). This CDR3 spans 15 amino acids. Regarding donors, all were healthy bone marrow donors. Donors sampled were nominally healthy, though unrecorded immune exposures were likely. On this clone: Its target is unknown.

The TCR comes from a girl between 10 and 17 years old in good health and CMV-seropositive. The rearrangement links TRBV5-4 to TRBJ2-3; TRBD2 matches 10 bases. The sample comprised PBMCs. The CDR3 sequence: CASSSWTSGTDTQYF. CDR3 DNA: TGTGCCAGCAGCTCTTGGACTAGCGGAACAGATACGCAGTATTTT. Variable domain in full (rest from reference TRBV5-4 and TRBJ2-3): ETGVTQSPTHLIKTRGQQVTLRCSSQSGHNTVSWYQQALGQGPQFIFQYYREEENGRGNFPPRFSGLQFPNYSSELNVNALELDDSALYLCASSSWTSGTDTQYFGPGTRLTVL.